Shown below are 8 T cell receptor beta chains from a single sample sequenced in a study of blood T cell repertoires in COVID-19. Only in-frame clones appear in the TCRdb table, and some are missing; sequencing was by immunoSEQ multiplex PCR. The table includes 80,000 to 95,000 clones, about 83% detected once. The material sequenced was peripheral blood. Receptors originate from a woman in her 70s with acute or convalescent COVID-19.

This chain connects TRBV11-2 to TRBJ2-7, with D perhaps matching TRBD2 (6 bases). Germline CDR1 is SGHAT and CDR2 is FQNNGV. Trimming shortened V by 5 bases and J by 2 bases, and 19 bases separated the two germline ends. CDR3 size: 16 residues. CDR3 region: CASSAGWGGKTYEQYV. The CDR3 DNA sequence: TGTGCCAGCAGCGCCGGTTGGGGCGGGAAAACCTACGAGCAGTACGTC.

The chain has TRBV6-6 and TRBJ2-7; 8 bases are shared with TRBD1. Trimming cost V 4 bases and J 4 bases; bases outside gene matches: 6. Germline CDR1 and CDR2: MNHNY and SVGAGI (reference sequence). The CDR3 has 14 residues. Here the CDR3 reads CASSFRDRSYEQYV. Here the CDR3 DNA reads TGTGCCAGCAGTTTCCGGGACAGGTCTTACGAGCAGTACGTC.

This clone was counted a single time. This rearrangement joins TRBV7-6 to TRBJ2-3, with 8 bases matching TRBD2. Germline V gene data show CDR1 as SGHVS and CDR2 as FNYEAQ. V gave up 5 bases and J gave up 2 bases; unmatched junction bases: 9. This CDR3 has 16 amino acids. The CDR3 is CASSATAGGNTDTQYF. CDR3 in DNA: TGTGCCAGCAGCGCGACGGCGGGGGGAAACACAGATACGCAGTATTTT.

This clone was seen a single time. This sequence joins TRBV10-2 and TRBJ2-7, with 8 bases that match TRBD2. Germline V gives CDR1 WSHSY, CDR2 SAAADI. J lost 6 bases, V lost 7 bases, and 5 bases had no gene match. This CDR3 spans 12 amino acids. CDR3 DNA sequence: TGCGCCAGCACACTCGGGGGGGGCGAGCAGTACGTC. This translates into CASTLGGGEQYV.

This rearrangement joins TRBV29-1 to TRBJ1-1; D is unresolved. The CDR3 has 12 residues. Germline V CDR1 and CDR2: SQVTM, ANQGSEA. V was trimmed by 2 bases and J by 2 bases, leaving 6 bases between them. CDR3: CSVEYLNTEAFF. The CDR3, as DNA: TGCAGCGTTGAATATTTAAACACTGAAGCTTTCTTT.

V usage is TRBV5-5 and J usage is TRBJ1-1; maybe TRBD1 (5 bases). V lost 1 base and J 5 bases, leaving 12 bases between the germline ends. The V gene's germline CDR1 is SGHKS and CDR2 YYEKEE (reference sequence). This CDR3 contains 14 residues. The CDR3 here is CASSLQPGGTEAFF. The DNA for the CDR3 is TGTGCCAGCAGCTTGCAGCCCGGGGGAACTGAAGCTTTCTTT.

The table lists this clone with a few counts. V usage is TRBV6-1 and J usage is TRBJ1-5, with D possibly being TRBD1 (6 bases). This CDR3 spans 17 amino acids. Germline assignment: CDR1 MNHNS and CDR2 SASEGT. V was pared by 3 bases and J by 0 bases, with 15 bases between. CDR3 in DNA: TGTGCCAGCAGTGACGGGGGGGGCGCAGATAGCAATCAGCCCCAGCATTTT. Its translation is CASSDGGGADSNQPQHF.

The CDR3 region is CASSLVLAGGPNTQYF. Written as DNA, the CDR3 is TGTGCCAGCAGCTTAGTTTTAGCGGGGGGGCCAAATACGCAGTATTTT. The V and J genes are TRBV7-2 and TRBJ2-3, with 11 bases matching TRBD2. CDR3 length equals 16 residues. The germline V gene has CDR1 SGHTA and CDR2 FQGNSA. Unmatched junction bases numbered 7, after V lost 1 base and J lost 7 bases. The full variable domain, rest sourced from reference TRBV7-2 and TRBJ2-3, is GAGVSQSPSNKVTEKGKDVELRCDPISGHTALYWYRQSLGQGLEFLIYFQGNSAPDKSGLPSDRFSAERTGGSVSTLTIQRTQQEDSAVYLCASSLVLAGGPNTQYFGPGTRLTVL.